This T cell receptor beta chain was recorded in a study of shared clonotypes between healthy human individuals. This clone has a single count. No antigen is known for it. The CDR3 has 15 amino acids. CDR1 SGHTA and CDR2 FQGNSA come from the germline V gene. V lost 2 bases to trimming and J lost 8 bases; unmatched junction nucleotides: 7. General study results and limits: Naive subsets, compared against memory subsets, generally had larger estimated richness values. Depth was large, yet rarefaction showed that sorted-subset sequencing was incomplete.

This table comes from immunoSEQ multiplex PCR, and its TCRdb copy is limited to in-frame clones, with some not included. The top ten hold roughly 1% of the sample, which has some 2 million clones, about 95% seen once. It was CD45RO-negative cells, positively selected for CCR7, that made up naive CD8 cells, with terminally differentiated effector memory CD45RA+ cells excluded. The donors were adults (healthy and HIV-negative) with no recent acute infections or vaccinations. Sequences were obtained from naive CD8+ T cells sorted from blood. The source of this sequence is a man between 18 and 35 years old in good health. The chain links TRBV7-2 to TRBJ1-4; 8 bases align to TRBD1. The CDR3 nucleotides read TGTGCCAGCAGCTTACAAGGGACAGGACGGGAAAAACTGTTTTTT. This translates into CASSLQGTGREKLFF.